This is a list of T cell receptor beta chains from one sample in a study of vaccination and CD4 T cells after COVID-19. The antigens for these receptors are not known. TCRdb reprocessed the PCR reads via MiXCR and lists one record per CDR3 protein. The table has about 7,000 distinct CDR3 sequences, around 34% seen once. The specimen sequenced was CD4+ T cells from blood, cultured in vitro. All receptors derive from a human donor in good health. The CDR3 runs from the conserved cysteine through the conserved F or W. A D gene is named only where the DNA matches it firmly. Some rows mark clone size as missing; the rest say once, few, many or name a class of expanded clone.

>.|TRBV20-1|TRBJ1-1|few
CSAFLGGPRNTEAFF
TGCAGTGCCTTTCTGGGGGGCCCGAGGAACACTGAAGCTTTCTTT
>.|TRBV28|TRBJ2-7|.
CASRRDFGYEQYF
TGTGCCAGCAGGAGGGACTTCGGCTACGAGCAGTACTTC
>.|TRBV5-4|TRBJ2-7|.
CASSVGGTYEQYF
TGTGCCAGCAGCGTTGGGGGGACCTACGAGCAGTACTTC
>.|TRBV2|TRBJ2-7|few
CASSAPPGWYF
TGTGCCAGCAGTGCCCCCCCAGGGTGGTACTTC
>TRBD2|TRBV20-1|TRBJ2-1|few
CSAPSSGRANEQFF
TGCAGTGCACCATCTAGCGGGAGGGCCAATGAGCAGTTCTTC
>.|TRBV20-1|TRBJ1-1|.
CSARGKGAAEAFF
TGCAGTGCTAGAGGGAAGGGTGCCGCTGAAGCTTTCTTT
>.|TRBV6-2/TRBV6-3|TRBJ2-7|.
CASSYQVYEQYF
TGTGCCAGCAGTTATCAGGTCTACGAGCAGTACTTC
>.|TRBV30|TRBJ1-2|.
CAWSMRANGYTF
TGTGCCTGGAGTATGAGGGCTAACGGCTACACCTTC
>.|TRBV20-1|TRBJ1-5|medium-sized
CSARSGPQYGNQPQHF
TGCAGTGCCCGAAGCGGTCCCCAGTACGGCAATCAGCCCCAGCATTTT
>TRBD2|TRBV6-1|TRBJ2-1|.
CASSPGLAGPPRIF
TGTGCCAGCAGCCCCGGACTAGCGGGACCACCAAGGATCTTC
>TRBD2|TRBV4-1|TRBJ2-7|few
CASGTSEEVGEQYF
TGCGCCAGCGGGACTAGCGAGGAGGTGGGAGAGCAGTACTTC
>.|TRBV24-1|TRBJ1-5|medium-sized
CATSGGWDQPQHF
TGTGCCACCAGTGGGGGTTGGGATCAGCCCCAGCATTTT
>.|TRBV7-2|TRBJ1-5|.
CASSLKGVNQPQHF
TGTGCCAGCAGCTTAAAGGGTGTAAATCAGCCCCAGCATTTT
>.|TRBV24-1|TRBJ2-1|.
CATSGQYNEQFF
TGTGCCACTAGCGGCCAATACAATGAGCAGTTCTTC
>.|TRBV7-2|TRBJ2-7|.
CASSEWAFYEQYF
TGTGCCAGCAGTGAGTGGGCATTCTACGAGCAGTACTTC
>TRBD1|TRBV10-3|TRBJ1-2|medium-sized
CATTTGGDYGYTF
TGTGCCACTACGACAGGGGGCGACTATGGCTACACCTTC
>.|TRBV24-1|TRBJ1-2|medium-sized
CATSGSRNNYGYTF
TGTGCCACCAGTGGTAGCAGGAATAACTATGGCTACACCTTC
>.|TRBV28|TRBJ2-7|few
CASSGSALLTYEQYF
TGTGCCAGCAGCGGGTCGGCCCTGCTCACCTACGAGCAGTACTTC
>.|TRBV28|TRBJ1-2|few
CASSWGGYGYTF
TGTGCCAGCAGTTGGGGGGGCTATGGCTACACCTTC
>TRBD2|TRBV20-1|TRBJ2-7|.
CSAGREGTYEQYF
TGCAGTGCTGGGCGGGAGGGAACCTACGAGCAGTACTTC
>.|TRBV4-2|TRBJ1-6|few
CASSPRWGGSYNSPLHF
TGTGCCAGCAGCCCCCGATGGGGCGGATCCTATAATTCACCCCTCCACTTT
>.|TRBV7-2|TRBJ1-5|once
CASSQHPRIGAWGNQPQHF
TGTGCCAGCAGCCAACACCCTAGGATCGGAGCCTGGGGCAATCAGCCCCAGCATTTT
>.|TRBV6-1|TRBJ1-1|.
CASSDSLLAEAFF
TGTGCCAGCAGTGATTCACTGCTCGCTGAAGCTTTCTTT
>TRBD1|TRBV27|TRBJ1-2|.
CASGLATGGSHYGYTF
TGTGCCAGCGGTTTGGCGACAGGGGGTTCCCACTATGGCTACACCTTC
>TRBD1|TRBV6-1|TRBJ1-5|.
CASSLDRGYNQPQHF
TGTGCCAGCAGTCTAGACAGGGGCTACAATCAGCCCCAGCATTTT
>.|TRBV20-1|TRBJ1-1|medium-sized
CSALTDRTEAFF
TGCAGTGCCCTGACCGACCGCACTGAAGCTTTCTTT
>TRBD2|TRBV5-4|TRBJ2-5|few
CASRETSGSRGETQYF
TGTGCCAGCAGGGAGACTAGCGGGAGCAGAGGGGAGACCCAGTACTTC
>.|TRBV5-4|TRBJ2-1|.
CASSSRGGRNEQFF
TGTGCCAGCAGCTCGCGAGGCGGGCGAAATGAGCAGTTCTTC
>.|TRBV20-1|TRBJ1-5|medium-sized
CSAKGNQPQHF
TGCAGTGCTAAGGGCAATCAGCCCCAGCATTTT
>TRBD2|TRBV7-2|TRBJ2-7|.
CASSAGLGGIEQYF
TGTGCCAGCAGCGCGGGACTAGGGGGAATCGAGCAGTACTTC
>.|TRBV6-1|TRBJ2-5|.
CASRLQGTGETQYF
TGTGCCAGCAGACTACAGGGTACCGGCGAGACCCAGTACTTC
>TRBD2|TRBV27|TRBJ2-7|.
CASATSGVTYEQYF
TGTGCCAGCGCGACTAGCGGGGTCACCTACGAGCAGTACTTC
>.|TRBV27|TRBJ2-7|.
CASSLDYSYEQYF
TGTGCCAGCAGTCTGGACTACTCCTACGAGCAGTACTTC
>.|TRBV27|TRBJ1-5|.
CASSLRISNQPQHF
TGTGCCAGCAGTTTAAGAATAAGCAATCAGCCCCAGCATTTT
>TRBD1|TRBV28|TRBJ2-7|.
CASSLTTGTYEQYF
TGTGCCAGCAGTTTGACGACAGGGACCTACGAGCAGTACTTC
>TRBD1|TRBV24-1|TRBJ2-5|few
CATSDWRGGFKVETQYF
TGTGCCACCAGTGATTGGAGAGGGGGCTTTAAAGTAGAGACCCAGTACTTC
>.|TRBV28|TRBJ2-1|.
CASGLYREQFF
TGTGCCAGCGGGCTCTATCGGGAGCAGTTCTTC